This is a list of T cell receptor beta chains from one sample in a study of STAT5B mutations in CD4+ large granular lymphocyte leukemia. The repertoire was sequenced with immunoSEQ multiplex PCR; TCRdb's copy has only in-frame clones and lacks some. The table lists under 55,000 clones, 65% to 90% of them singletons. The material sequenced was CD4+ T cells from blood buffy coats. Receptor source: a human donor in good health. Both conserved end residues are part of each CDR3. D genes are given only for firm matches. Some rows mark clone size as missing; the rest say once, few, many or name a class of expanded clone.

J gene,clone size,D gene,V gene,CDR3 DNA,CDR3 protein
TRBJ1-2,NA,NA,TRBV6-5,TGTGCCAGCAGACCCACAGGGATCTCTAACTATGGCTACACCTTC,CASRPTGISNYGYTF
TRBJ2-3,NA,TRBD2,TRBV7-3,TGTGCCAGCAGCTTAATTGCTAGCGGGAGAACAGATACGCAGTATTTT,CASSLIASGRTDTQYF
TRBJ2-7,NA,TRBD2,TRBV6-6,TGTGCCAGCAGTACCCGGACTAGCGGGACCTACGAGCAGTACTTC,CASSTRTSGTYEQYF
TRBJ1-3,NA,TRBD1,TRBV7-8,TGTGCCAGCAGCTTAGGGACAGGGGGAAACACCATATATTTT,CASSLGTGGNTIYF
TRBJ2-1,NA,TRBD1,TRBV6-6,TGTGCCAGCAGTACACAGGGGGCTTACAATGAGCAGTTCTTC,CASSTQGAYNEQFF
TRBJ1-1,NA,NA,TRBV30,TGTGCCTGGGGTTTGTGGGGTGGCACTGAAGCTTTCTTT,CAWGLWGGTEAFF
TRBJ2-5,NA,NA,TRBV2,TGTGCCAGCCAAAGGGAGTACCAAGAGACCCAGTACTTC,CASQREYQETQYF
TRBJ1-5,NA,NA,TRBV5-5,TGTGCCAGCAGCTTGGGGCCGAATCAGCCCCAGCATTTT,CASSLGPNQPQHF
TRBJ2-3,NA,TRBD2,TRBV7-2,TGTGCCAGCAGCTTAGCAGTAGCGGGAGGGCCAGATACGCAGTATTTT,CASSLAVAGGPDTQYF
TRBJ1-4,NA,NA,TRBV4-1,TGCGCCAGCAGTCCAGGGGTTTTCAATGAAAAACTGTTTTTT,CASSPGVFNEKLFF
TRBJ1-2,NA,NA,TRBV5-8,TGTGCCAGCAGCTTCCGAGGGCAGGGTAACTATGGCTACACCTTC,CASSFRGQGNYGYTF
TRBJ2-1,NA,TRBD2,TRBV10-3,TGTGCCATCTCACTAGCGGGGCCCTTCGACGAGCAGTTCTTC,CAISLAGPFDEQFF
TRBJ1-1,medium-sized,TRBD1,TRBV7-3,TGTGCCAGCAGCTTACGACAGGGTGACACTGAAGCTTTCTTT,CASSLRQGDTEAFF
TRBJ1-1,NA,NA,TRBV7-2,TGTGCCAGCAGCTTAGCACCGGGACGGAACACTGAAGCTTTCTTT,CASSLAPGRNTEAFF
TRBJ1-2,NA,NA,TRBV14,TGTGCCAGCAGCCAAAGCATCTATACTGGCTACACCTTC,CASSQSIYTGYTF
TRBJ2-7,NA,TRBD1,TRBV2,TGTGCCAGCAGGACAGGGGTCACCTACGAGCAGTACTTC,CASRTGVTYEQYF
TRBJ2-7,NA,TRBD2,TRBV7-9,TGTGCCAGCAGCTCATCCGGGACTAGCGGGAAATGGACCTACGAGCAGTACTTC,CASSSSGTSGKWTYEQYF
TRBJ1-4,NA,TRBD1,TRBV5-8,TGTGCCAGCACCCGGGACAGGGGTATCGTTGAAAAACTGTTTTTT,CASTRDRGIVEKLFF
TRBJ2-7,few,NA,TRBV2,TGTGCCAGCAGGAGCGGCCAAGGGAGTTACGAGCAGTACTTC,CASRSGQGSYEQYF
TRBJ2-3,NA,NA,TRBV7-6,TGTGCCAGCAGCGCACAGGGACCTACTAGCACAGATACGCAGTATTTT,CASSAQGPTSTDTQYF
TRBJ2-5,NA,TRBD1,TRBV7-8,TGTGCCAGCAGCTTACCCAGGGGGCAAGGAGAGACCCAGTACTTC,CASSLPRGQGETQYF
TRBJ2-1,NA,NA,TRBV19,TGTGCCAGTAGTATAGGGGCAGGGGTAGGCTACAATGAGCAGTTCTTC,CASSIGAGVGYNEQFF
TRBJ1-5,NA,NA,TRBV27,TGTGCCAGCAGTTTATACCAGGGGATTAACCAGCCCCAGCATTTT,CASSLYQGINQPQHF
TRBJ2-7,NA,TRBD1,TRBV7-6,TGTGCCAGCAGCTTGGGACAGGGTACCTACGAGCAGTACTTC,CASSLGQGTYEQYF
TRBJ1-3,few,NA,TRBV5-1,TGCGCCAGCAGCTTGGGACAGGCGAACACCATATATTTT,CASSLGQANTIYF
TRBJ1-1,NA,NA,TRBV5-1,TGCGCCAGCAGCTCCCTGGCATCTCCCACTGAAGCTTTCTTT,CASSSLASPTEAFF
TRBJ2-1,NA,NA,TRBV20-1,TGCAGTGCTAGAGGGTACGGCAGGCAGTTCTTC,CSARGYGRQFF
TRBJ2-2,NA,NA,TRBV30,TGTGCCTGGAACATAAACACCGGGGAGCTGTTTTTT,CAWNINTGELFF
TRBJ2-2,few,NA,TRBV2,TGTGCCAGCAGCCGCGACTACACCGGGGAGCTGTTTTTT,CASSRDYTGELFF
TRBJ2-1,NA,TRBD2,TRBV5-1,TGCGCCAGCAGCCCCGGACTAGCGGGAGCCCAGAGCTCCTACAATGAGCAGTTCTTC,CASSPGLAGAQSSYNEQFF
TRBJ1-2,NA,TRBD1,TRBV19,TGTGCCACCTCGGACAGGAGCTATGGCTACACCTTC,CATSDRSYGYTF
TRBJ2-1,NA,TRBD2,TRBV19,TGTGCCAGTAGTATAGGCAAGACTAGCGGGGGACACAATGAGCAGTTCTTC,CASSIGKTSGGHNEQFF
TRBJ2-3,NA,TRBD2,TRBV4-1,TGCGCCAGCAGCCTAGCGGGAGGGAGGGCTTTGGCAGATACGCAGTATTTT,CASSLAGGRALADTQYF
TRBJ1-3,NA,TRBD1,TRBV4-3,TGCGCCAGCAGCCAAGCATATGCACAGGGGGCTGGAAACACCATATATTTT,CASSQAYAQGAGNTIYF
TRBJ2-7,NA,NA,TRBV27,TGTGCCAGCAGTCTCAACAGGGGGGGCGAGCAGTACTTC,CASSLNRGGEQYF
TRBJ1-2,NA,NA,TRBV5-4,TGTGCCAGCAGCTTGGCGGAAAGTTTACTTATTCGGAGGGCCGGTGGCTACACCTTC,CASSLAESLLIRRAGGYTF
TRBJ1-4,NA,NA,TRBV6-7,TGTGCCAGCAGCTCCGTATCCCGACGTGGCAGCTTAAATGAAAAACTGTTTTTT,CASSSVSRRGSLNEKLFF
TRBJ1-4,NA,TRBD1,TRBV7-2,TGTGCCAGCAGCTTACAGGGGGGAAATGAAAAACTGTTTTTT,CASSLQGGNEKLFF
TRBJ1-4,NA,TRBD1,TRBV2,TGTGCCAGCGTGGGGACAGGGGCCTTCGGGAGTAATGAAAAACTGTTTTTT,CASVGTGAFGSNEKLFF
TRBJ1-2,NA,NA,TRBV7-9,TGTGCCAGCAACGACGGACTGAATAACTATGGCTACACCTTC,CASNDGLNNYGYTF
TRBJ2-3,NA,NA,TRBV6-5,TGTGCCAGCAGCCCATCAACAGATACGCAGTATTTT,CASSPSTDTQYF
TRBJ1-1,NA,NA,TRBV29-1,TGCAGCGTTGCAGGGGTTGCGAACACTGAAGCTTTCTTT,CSVAGVANTEAFF
TRBJ2-2,once,NA,TRBV5-1,TGCGCCAGCGGACCGGTCCCTTCCGGGGAGCTGTTTTTT,CASGPVPSGELFF
TRBJ2-2,few,NA,TRBV7-9,TGTGCCAGCAGCTTCGACGGCTCGAACACCGGGGAGCTGTTTTTT,CASSFDGSNTGELFF
TRBJ1-1,NA,NA,TRBV5-8,TGTGCCAGCAGCGGCCAACGGGGGCGGGCTTTCTTT,CASSGQRGRAFF
TRBJ1-1,NA,TRBD1,TRBV5-4,TGTGCCAGCAGCTTGGCGGAGGCAGGGGGCACTGAAGCTTTCTTT,CASSLAEAGGTEAFF
TRBJ2-5,NA,NA,TRBV2,TGTGCCAGCAGTCTCAGGGAGGAGACCCAGTACTTC,CASSLREETQYF
TRBJ2-5,NA,TRBD2,TRBV19,TGTGCCAGTAGTATAGCCCCTACTAGCGGGAGTGGAGGAGAGACCCAGTACTTC,CASSIAPTSGSGGETQYF
TRBJ2-7,few,TRBD1,TRBV19,TGTGCCACCAGACAGGGGAAGACCTACGAGCAGTACTTC,CATRQGKTYEQYF
TRBJ2-2,few,NA,TRBV6-6,TGTGCCAGCAGTTACTCGTCTCACACCGGGGAGCTGTTTTTT,CASSYSSHTGELFF
TRBJ2-3,NA,NA,TRBV2,TGTGCCAGCACGGGAGCGGCAGATACGCAGTATTTT,CASTGAADTQYF
TRBJ2-3,NA,NA,TRBV6-5,TGTGCCAGCAGTCTCACACGGTTGGGCGGAGATACGCAGTATTTT,CASSLTRLGGDTQYF